This T cell receptor beta chain was sequenced for a study of CD8 T cells in ankylosing spondylitis. Study-wide results and limits: Among TCR beta sequences, a motif of several highly homologous variants appeared characteristic of ankylosing spondylitis blood.

TCRdb used MiXCR to reprocess the 5' RACE reads, holding one entry per CDR3 protein. The sample has hundreds of thousands of distinct CDR3 sequences, roughly 26% seen once. In its sample, this clonotype was seen many times. Its antigen remains unidentified. This receptor was obtained from a male donor with ankylosing spondylitis. The source material was blood, either unsorted or a sorted T cell fraction (not recorded which).

CDR3 nucleotide sequence: TGTGCCAGCAGACGACAGGGAGAAACTGAAGCTTTCTTT. It specifies CASRRQGETEAFF. The V call is TRBV7-2, the J call TRBJ1-1; 7 positions agree with TRBD1. The CDR3 covers 13 residues. Germline V gene lookup returns CDR1 SGHTA and CDR2 FQGNSA. The V segment lost 6 bases and the J segment 5 bases; nucleotides outside the gene matches: 6.